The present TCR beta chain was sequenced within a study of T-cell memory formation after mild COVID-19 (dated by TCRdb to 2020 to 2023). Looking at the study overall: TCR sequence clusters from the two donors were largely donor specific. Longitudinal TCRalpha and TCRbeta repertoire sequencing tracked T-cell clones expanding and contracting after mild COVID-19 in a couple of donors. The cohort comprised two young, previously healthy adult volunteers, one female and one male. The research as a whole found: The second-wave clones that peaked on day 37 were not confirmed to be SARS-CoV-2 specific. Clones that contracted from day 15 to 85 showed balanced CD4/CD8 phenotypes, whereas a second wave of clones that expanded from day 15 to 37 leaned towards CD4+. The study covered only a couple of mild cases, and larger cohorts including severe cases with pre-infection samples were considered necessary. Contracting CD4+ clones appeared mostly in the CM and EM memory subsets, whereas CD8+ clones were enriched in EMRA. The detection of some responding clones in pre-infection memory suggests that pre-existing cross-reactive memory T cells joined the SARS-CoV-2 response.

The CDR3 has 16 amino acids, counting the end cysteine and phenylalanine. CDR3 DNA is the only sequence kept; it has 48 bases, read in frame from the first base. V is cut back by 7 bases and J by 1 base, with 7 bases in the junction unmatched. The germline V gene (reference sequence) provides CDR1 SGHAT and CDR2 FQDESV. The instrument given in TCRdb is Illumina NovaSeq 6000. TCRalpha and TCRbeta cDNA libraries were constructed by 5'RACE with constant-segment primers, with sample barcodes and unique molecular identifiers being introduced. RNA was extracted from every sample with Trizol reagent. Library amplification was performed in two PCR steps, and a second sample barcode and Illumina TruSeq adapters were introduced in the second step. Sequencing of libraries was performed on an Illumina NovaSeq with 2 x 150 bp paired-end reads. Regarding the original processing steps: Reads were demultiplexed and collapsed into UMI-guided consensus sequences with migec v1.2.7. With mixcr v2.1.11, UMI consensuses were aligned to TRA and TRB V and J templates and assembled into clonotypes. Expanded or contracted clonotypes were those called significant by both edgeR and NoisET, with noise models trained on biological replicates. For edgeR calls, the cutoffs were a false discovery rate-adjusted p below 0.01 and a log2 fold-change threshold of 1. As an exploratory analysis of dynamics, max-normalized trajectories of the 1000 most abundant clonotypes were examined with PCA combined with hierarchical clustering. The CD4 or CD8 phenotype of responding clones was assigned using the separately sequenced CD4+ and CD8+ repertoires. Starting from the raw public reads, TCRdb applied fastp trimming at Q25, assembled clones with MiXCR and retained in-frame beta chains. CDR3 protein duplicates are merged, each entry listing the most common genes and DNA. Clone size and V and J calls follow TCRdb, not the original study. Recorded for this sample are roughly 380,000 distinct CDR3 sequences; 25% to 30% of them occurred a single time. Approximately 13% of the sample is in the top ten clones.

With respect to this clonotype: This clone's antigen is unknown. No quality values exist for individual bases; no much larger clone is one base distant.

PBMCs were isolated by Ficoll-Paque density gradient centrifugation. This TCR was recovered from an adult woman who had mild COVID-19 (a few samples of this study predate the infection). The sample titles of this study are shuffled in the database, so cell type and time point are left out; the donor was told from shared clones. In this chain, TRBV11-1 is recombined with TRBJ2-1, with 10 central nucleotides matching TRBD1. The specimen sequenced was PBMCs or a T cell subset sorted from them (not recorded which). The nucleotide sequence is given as TGTGCCAGCACCAGACAGGGACAGGGGTCCTACAATGAGCAGTTCTTC. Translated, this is CASTRQGQGSYNEQFF.